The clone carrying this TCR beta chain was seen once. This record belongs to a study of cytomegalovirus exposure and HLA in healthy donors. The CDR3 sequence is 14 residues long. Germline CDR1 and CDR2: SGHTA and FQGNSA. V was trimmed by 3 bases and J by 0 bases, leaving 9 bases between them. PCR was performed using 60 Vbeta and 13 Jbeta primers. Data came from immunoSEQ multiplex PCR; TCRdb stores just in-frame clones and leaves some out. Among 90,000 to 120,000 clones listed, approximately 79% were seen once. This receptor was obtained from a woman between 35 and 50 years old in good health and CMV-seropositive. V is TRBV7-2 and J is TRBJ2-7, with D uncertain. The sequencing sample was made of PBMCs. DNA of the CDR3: TGTGCCAGCAGCTTTTCGCCAGACTCCTACGAGCAGTACTTC. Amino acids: CASSFSPDSYEQYF.